This TCR beta chain was sequenced for a study of siplizumab effects on memory and regulatory T cells. The study's findings and limits: Sequences below about 10^-5 frequency were poorly captured. As a result, only a minor fraction of alloreactive clones mapped to unstimulated subsets. Unstimulated naive T cells seemed to show more diversity than memory cells did, and they also seemed to be among the major contributors to the alloresponse. Naive-or-memory phenotypes were unassignable for roughly 75-97% of proliferating CD4+ or CD8+ clones.

Trimming cost V 3 bases and J 8 bases, with 18 bases left between them. Germline V gene data show CDR1 as SGHRS and CDR2 as YFSETQ. The CDR3 has 15 amino acids. Concerning this clone itself: Its antigen is unknown.

Each sample contributed 85,000 to 100,000 TCR templates to the assay. The assay was immunoSEQ multiplex PCR, and TCRdb's table has in-frame clones only and misses some. The sample has roughly 100,000 clones; roughly 93% are singletons. The V and J genes are TRBV5-1 and TRBJ2-4, with D possibly being TRBD1 (6 bases). What was sequenced was Tregs sorted from blood. This TCR derives from a human donor in good health. Here the CDR3 reads CASSSDRPALDIQYF. The DNA of the CDR3 is TGCGCCAGCAGCTCTGACAGGCCGGCTTTAGACATTCAGTACTTC.